The text below deals with one T cell receptor beta chain. The V gene's germline CDR1 is SGHNT and CDR2 YENEEA. This CDR3 is built from 14 residues. Losses at the gene ends were 5 bases for V and 3 bases for J; bases not matched to a gene: 4. Methods used by the authors: How many nucleated cells were present was estimated from reference gene primer amplification. Data came from immunoSEQ multiplex PCR; TCRdb stores just in-frame clones and leaves some out. That table is the source of V, J and clone size, and D and trimming were worked out from the DNA. The sample carries under 150,000 clones, 86% recorded once. The data stem from a study of blood T cell repertoires in COVID-19. For the study at large: Sources were T cells, B-cell-depleted T cells, or PBMCs; the material itself was cDNA or gDNA.

The chain links TRBV11-3 to TRBJ2-1, with 7 bases matching TRBD1. The sample was peripheral blood. The TCR comes from a woman in her forties or fifties who had recovered from COVID-19. In DNA, the CDR3 is TGTGCCAGCAGCGGGACAGCCCTCTACAATGAGCAGTTCTTC. Its translation: CASSGTALYNEQFF.